Described below is a single TCR beta chain sequence and its context. The antigen is undetermined. 13 Jbeta primers and 60 Vbeta primers were used for the PCR. Assay: immunoSEQ multiplex PCR; the TCRdb copy retains only in-frame clones and omits some. This table holds over 150,000 clones, around 80% found once. This entry is derived from a study of cytomegalovirus exposure and HLA in healthy donors. Study results and caveats: Cytomegalovirus status, reportedly, was diagnosed with high specificity and sensitivity by the classifier. Clonal expansion, a later analysis showed, was greater in HLA-associated TCR beta chains than in equally common others. There were around 160 TCR beta chains listed as cytomegalovirus-associated. A later analysis linked a missense DCLRE1C variant to TCR beta V- and J-gene trimming.

The sample was PBMCs. The clonotype comes from a woman in her 30s in good health and CMV-seronegative.

DNA for the CDR3: TGTGCCAGCACTTCAATCGGGGGGCCCTTAGCCAAAAACATTCAGTACTTC. Residues: CASTSIGGPLAKNIQYF. The chain combines TRBV27 with TRBJ2-4; TRBD2 might be the D (7 bases). Trimming removed 7 bases at V and 0 bases at J, with 19 bases between. CDR3 length: 17 amino acids. Germline CDR1 is MNHEY and CDR2 is SMNVEV (reference sequence).